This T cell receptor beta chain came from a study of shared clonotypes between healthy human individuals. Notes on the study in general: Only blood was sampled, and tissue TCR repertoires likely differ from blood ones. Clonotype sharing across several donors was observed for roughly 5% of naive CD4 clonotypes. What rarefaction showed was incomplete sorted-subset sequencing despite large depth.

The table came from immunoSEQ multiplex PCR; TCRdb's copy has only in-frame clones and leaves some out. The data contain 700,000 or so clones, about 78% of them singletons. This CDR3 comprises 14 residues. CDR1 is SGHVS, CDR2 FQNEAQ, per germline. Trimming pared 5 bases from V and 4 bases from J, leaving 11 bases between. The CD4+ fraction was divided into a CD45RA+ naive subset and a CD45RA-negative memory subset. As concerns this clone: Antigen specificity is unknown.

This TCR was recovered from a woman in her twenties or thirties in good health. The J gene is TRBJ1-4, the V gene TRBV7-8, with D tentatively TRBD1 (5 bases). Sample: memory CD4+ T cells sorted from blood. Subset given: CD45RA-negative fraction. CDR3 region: CASSPGTVNEKLFF. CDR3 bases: TGTGCCAGCAGCCCTGGGACGGTTAATGAAAAACTGTTTTTT. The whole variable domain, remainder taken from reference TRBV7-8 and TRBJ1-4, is GAGVSQSPRYKVAKRGQDVALRCDPISGHVSLFWYQQALGQGPEFLTYFQNEAQLDKSGLPSDRFFAERPEGSVSTLKIQRTQQEDSAVYLCASSPGTVNEKLFFGSGTQLSVL.